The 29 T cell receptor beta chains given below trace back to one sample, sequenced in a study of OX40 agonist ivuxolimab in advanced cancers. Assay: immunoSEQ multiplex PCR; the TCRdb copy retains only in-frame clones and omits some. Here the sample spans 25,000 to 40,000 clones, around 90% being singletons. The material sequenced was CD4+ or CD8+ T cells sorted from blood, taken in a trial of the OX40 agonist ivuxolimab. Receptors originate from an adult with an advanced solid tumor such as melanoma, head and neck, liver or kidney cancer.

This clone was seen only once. The CDR3 region has the DNA TGCGCCAGCAGTGAGTCCGGCGAGACCCAGTACTTC. Protein: CASSESGETQYF. The J gene is TRBJ2-5, the V gene TRBV10-1; D gene unclear. Germline V gene lookup returns CDR1 WNHNN and CDR2 SYGVQD (reference sequence). CDR3 length equals 12 residues. Trimming cost V 0 bases and J 5 bases, with 4 bases left between them.

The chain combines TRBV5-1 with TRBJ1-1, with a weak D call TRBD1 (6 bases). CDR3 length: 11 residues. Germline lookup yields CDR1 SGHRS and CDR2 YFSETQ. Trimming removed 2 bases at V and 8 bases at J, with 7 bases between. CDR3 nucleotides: TGCGCCAGCAGCTTAGGGACAGAAGCTTTCTTT. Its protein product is CASSLGTEAFF.

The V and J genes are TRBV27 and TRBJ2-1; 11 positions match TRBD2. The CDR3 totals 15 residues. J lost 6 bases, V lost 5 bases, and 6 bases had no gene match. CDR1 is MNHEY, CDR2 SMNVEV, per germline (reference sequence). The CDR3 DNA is TGTGCCAGCAGTCAACTAGCGGGAGAGGGCAATGAGCAGTTCTTC. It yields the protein CASSQLAGEGNEQFF.

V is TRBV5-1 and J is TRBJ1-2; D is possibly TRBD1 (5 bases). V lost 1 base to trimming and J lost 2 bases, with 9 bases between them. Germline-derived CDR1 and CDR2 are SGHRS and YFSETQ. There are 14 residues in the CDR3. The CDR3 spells CASSLRGPNYGYTF. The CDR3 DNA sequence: TGCGCCAGCAGCTTGAGGGGCCCGAACTATGGCTACACCTTC.

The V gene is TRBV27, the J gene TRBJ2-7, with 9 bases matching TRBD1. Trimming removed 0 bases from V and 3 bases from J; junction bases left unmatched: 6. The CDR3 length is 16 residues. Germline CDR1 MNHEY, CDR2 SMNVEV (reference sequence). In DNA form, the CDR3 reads TGTGCCAGCAGTTTATCGATAGGGGACAGGGTCTACGAGCAGTACGTC. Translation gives CASSLSIGDRVYEQYV.

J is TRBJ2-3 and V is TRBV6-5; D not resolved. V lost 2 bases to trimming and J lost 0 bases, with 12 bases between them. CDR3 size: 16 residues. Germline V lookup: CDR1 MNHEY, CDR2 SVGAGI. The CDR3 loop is CASSYLSGPSTDTQYF. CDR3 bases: TGTGCCAGCAGTTACCTGTCGGGCCCTAGCACAGATACGCAGTATTTT.

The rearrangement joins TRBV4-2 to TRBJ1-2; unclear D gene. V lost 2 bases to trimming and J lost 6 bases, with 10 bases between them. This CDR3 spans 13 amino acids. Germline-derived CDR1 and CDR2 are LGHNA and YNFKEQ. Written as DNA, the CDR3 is TGTGCCAGCAGCCAAATGGGGATCGATGGCTACACCTTC. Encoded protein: CASSQMGIDGYTF.

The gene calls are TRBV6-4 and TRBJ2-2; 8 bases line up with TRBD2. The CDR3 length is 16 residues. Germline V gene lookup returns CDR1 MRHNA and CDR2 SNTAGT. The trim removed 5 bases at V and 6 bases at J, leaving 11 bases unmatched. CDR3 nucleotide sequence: TGTGCCAGCAGTCCTGAAGCGGGAGACGGGTCCGGGGAGCTGTTTTTT. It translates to CASSPEAGDGSGELFF.

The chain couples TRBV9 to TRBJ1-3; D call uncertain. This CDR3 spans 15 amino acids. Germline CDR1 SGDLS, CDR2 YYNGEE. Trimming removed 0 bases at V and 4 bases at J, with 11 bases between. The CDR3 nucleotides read TGTGCCAGCAGCGTAGCGGGTGGTCGGGGAAACACCATATATTTT. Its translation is CASSVAGGRGNTIYF.

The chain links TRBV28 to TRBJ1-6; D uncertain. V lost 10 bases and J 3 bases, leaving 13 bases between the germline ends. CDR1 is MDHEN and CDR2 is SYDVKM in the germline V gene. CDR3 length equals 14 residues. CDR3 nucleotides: TGTGCCACCTTCCCCCTCCGCTATAATTCACCCCTCCACTTT. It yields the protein CATFPLRYNSPLHF.

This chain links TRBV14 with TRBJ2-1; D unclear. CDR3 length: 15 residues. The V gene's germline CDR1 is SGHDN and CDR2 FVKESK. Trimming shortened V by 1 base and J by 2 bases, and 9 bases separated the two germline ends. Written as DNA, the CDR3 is TGTGCCAGCAGCCAAGTCCCGCCCCCCTACAATGAGCAGTTCTTC. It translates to CASSQVPPPYNEQFF.

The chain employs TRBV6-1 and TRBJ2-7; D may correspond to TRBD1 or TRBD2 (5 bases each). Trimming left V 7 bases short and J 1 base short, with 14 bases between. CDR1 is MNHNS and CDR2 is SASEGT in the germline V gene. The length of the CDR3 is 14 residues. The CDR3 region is CASIEMWGSYEQYF. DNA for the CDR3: TGTGCCAGCATCGAGATGTGGGGGTCCTACGAGCAGTACTTC.

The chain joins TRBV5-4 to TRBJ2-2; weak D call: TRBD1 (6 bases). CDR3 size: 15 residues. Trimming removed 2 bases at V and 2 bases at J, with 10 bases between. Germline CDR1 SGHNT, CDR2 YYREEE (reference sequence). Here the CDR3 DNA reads TGTGCCAGCAGCTTTTTGGACAGTAACACCGGGGAGCTGTTTTTT. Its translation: CASSFLDSNTGELFF.

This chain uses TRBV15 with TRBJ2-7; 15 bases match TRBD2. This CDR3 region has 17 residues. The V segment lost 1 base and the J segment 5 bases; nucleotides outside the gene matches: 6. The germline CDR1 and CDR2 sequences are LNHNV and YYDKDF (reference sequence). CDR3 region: CATSRGTSGRAPNEQYF. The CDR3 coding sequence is TGTGCCACCAGCAGAGGGACTAGCGGGAGGGCGCCCAACGAGCAGTACTTC.

The CDR3 here is CAIGAGDSYNEQFF. CDR3 coding DNA: TGTGCCATCGGGGCGGGGGACTCCTACAATGAGCAGTTCTTC. This chain joins TRBV6-1 and TRBJ2-1; 7 bases agree with TRBD2. Per the germline V gene, CDR1 is MNHNS and CDR2 is SASEGT. V shed 10 bases and J 0 bases; nucleotides not matched to a gene: 6. CDR3 length: 14 residues.

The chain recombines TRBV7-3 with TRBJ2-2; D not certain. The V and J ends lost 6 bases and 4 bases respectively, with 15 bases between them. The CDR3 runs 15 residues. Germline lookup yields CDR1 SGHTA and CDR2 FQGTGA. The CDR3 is CASRVNARSTGELFF. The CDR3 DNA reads TGTGCCAGCAGGGTTAATGCTAGGTCCACCGGGGAGCTGTTTTTT.

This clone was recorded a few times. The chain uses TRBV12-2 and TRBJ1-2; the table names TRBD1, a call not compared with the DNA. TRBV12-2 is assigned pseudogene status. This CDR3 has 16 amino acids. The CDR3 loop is CASRSHRLNRGRGYTF. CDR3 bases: TGTGCAAGTCGCTCCCACCGCCTGAACAGGGGACGAGGCTACACCTTC.

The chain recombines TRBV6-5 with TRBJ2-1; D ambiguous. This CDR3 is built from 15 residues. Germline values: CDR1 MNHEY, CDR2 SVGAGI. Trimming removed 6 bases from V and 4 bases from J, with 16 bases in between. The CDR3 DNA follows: TGTGCCAGCAGCCCAACCGGGCCTAAGTACAATGAGCAGTTCTTC. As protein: CASSPTGPKYNEQFF.

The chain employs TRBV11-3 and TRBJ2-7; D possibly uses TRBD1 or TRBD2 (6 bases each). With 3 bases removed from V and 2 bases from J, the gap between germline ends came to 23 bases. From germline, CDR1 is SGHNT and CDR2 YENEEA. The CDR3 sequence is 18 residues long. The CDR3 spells CASSFLGPLRGDPYEQYV. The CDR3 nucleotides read TGTGCCAGCAGCTTTCTGGGGCCACTGAGGGGGGACCCCTACGAGCAGTACGTC.

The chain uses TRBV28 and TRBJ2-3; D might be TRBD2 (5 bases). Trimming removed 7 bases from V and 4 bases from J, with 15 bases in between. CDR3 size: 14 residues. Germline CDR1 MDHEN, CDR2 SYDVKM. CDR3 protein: CASKGRTPPDTQYF. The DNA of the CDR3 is TGTGCCAGCAAGGGCAGGACTCCCCCAGATACGCAGTATTTT.

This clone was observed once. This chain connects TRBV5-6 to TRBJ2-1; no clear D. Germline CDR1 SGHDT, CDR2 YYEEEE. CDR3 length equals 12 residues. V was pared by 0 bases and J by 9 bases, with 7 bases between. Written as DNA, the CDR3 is TGTGCCAGCAGCTTGGGGTATGGTGAGCAGTTCTTC. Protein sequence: CASSLGYGEQFF.

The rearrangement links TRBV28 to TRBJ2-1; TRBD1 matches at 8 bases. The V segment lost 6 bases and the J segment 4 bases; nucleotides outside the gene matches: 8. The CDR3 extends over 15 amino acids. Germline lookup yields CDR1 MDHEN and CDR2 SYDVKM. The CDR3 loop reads CASSFGQGPYNEQFF. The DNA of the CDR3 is TGTGCCAGCAGCTTCGGACAGGGACCATACAATGAGCAGTTCTTC. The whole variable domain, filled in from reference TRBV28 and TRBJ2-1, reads DVKVTQSSRYLVKRTGEKVFLECVQDMDHENMFWYRQDPGLGLRLIYFSYDVKMKEKGDIPEGYSVSREKKERFSLILESASTNQTSMYLCASSFGQGPYNEQFFGPGTRLTVL.

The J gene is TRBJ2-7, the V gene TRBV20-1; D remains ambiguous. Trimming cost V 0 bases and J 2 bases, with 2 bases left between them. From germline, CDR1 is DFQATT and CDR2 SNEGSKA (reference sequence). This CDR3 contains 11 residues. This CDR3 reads CSAREAYEQYF. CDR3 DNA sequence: TGCAGTGCTAGAGAAGCCTACGAGCAGTACTTC.

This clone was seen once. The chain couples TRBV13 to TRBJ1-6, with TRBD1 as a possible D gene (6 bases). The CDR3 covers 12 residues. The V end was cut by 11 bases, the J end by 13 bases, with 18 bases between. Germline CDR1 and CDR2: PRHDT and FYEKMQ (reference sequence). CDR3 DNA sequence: TGTGCCGCTCAGAGGGGGGTAGGGCCCCTCCACTTT. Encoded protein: CAAQRGVGPLHF.

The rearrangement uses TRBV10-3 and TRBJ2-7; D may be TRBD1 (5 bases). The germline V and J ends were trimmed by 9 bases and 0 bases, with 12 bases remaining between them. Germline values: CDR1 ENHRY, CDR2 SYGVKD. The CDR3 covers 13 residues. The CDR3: CAIKQESSYEQYF. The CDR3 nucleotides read TGTGCCATTAAACAGGAGAGCTCCTACGAGCAGTACTTC.

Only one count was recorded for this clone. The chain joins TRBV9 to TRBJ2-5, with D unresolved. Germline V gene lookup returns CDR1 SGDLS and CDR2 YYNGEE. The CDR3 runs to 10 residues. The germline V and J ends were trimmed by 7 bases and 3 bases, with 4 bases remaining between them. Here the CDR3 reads CASGEETQYF. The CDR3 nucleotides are TGTGCCAGCGGCGAAGAGACCCAGTACTTC.

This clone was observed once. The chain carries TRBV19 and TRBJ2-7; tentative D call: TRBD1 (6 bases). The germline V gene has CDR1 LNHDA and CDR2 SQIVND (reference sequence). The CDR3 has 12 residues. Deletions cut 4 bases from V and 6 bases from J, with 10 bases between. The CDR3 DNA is TGTGCCAGTAGTACTGGACAGCTCGAGCAGTACTTC. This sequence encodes CASSTGQLEQYF.

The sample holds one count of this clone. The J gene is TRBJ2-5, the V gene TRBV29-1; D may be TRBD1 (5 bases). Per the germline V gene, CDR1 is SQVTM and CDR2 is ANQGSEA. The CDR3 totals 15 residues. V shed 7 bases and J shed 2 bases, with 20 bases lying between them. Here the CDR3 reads CSASQAGRAQETQYF. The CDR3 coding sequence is TGCAGCGCCTCCCAAGCCGGCAGGGCTCAAGAGACCCAGTACTTC.

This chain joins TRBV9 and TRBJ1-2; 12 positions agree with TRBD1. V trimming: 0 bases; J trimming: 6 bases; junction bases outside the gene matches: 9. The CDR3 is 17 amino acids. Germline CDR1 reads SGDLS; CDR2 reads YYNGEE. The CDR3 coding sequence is TGTGCCAGCAGCGTAGATATCGGGACAGGGGGCATACATGGCTACACCTTC. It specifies CASSVDIGTGGIHGYTF.